Here is one TCR beta chain with its context. The antigen is undetermined. With a much larger clone just one base away, this may be a read error. The sample belongs to a study of beta chain features in type 1 diabetes. Whole-study results and caveats: Cells carrying high TCR expression could end up over-represented when cDNA is sequenced. TCRB CDR3s were moderately but significantly shorter in Type 1 diabetes patients in all four CD4+ subsets. Patients with type 1 diabetes carried fewer insertions and had more deletions at their VDJ junctions.

TCRB transcripts that were expressed got sequenced, as all of the isolated RNA had been reverse transcribed. Sequencing used immunoSEQ multiplex PCR; TCRdb keeps in-frame clones, though not all of them. The table shows 300,000 or so clones, with around 9.7% occurring only once. CD4+ cells of the naive, central memory, regulatory and stem cell-like memory types were sorted via CD45RO/CCR7/CD25/CD127/CD95/CD27. CDR3 length: 13 residues. Between the trimmed V and J ends, which lost 4 bases and 0 bases, there was a span of 6 bases. Germline CDR1 and CDR2: SEHNR and FQNEAQ (reference sequence). This chain joins TRBV7-9 and TRBJ1-1; unclear D gene. This receptor was identified in a young man with type 1 diabetes. Sequenced input: central memory CD4+ T cells from blood. CDR3 DNA sequence: TGTGCCAGCAGCTCTCAGGTGAACACTGAAGCTTTCTTT. Protein sequence: CASSSQVNTEAFF.